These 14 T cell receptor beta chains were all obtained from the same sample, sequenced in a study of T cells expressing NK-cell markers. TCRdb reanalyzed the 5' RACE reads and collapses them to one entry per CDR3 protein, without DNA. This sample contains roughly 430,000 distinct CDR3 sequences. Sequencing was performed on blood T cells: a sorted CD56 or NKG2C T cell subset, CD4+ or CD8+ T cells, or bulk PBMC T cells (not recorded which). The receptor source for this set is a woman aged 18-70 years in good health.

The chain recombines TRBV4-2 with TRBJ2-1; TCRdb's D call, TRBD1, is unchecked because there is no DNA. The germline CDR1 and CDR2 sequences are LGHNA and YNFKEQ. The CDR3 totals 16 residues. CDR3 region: CASSQDLRGGDNEQFF.

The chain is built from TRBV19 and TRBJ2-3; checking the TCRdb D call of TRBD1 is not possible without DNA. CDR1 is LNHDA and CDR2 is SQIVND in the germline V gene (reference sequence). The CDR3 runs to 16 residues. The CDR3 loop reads CASSADRGFNTDTQYF.

This CDR3 reads CSSGRGLDTQYF. The chain is built from TRBV7-6 and TRBJ2-3; checking the TCRdb D call of TRBD2 is not possible without DNA. This CDR3 contains 12 residues. CDR1 and CDR2 (germline): SGHVS, FNYEAQ.

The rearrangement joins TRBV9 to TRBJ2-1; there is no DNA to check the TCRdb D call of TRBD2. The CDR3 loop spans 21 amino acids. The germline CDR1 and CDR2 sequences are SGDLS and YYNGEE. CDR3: CASSVGGGLASGSRSYNEQFF.

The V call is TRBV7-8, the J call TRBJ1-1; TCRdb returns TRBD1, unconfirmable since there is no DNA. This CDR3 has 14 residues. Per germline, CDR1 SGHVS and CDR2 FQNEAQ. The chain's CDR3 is CASSLGGGYTEAFF.

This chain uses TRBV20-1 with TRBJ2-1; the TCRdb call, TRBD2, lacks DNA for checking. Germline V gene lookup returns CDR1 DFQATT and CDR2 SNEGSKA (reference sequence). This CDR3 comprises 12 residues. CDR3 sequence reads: CSVPAGHNEQFF.

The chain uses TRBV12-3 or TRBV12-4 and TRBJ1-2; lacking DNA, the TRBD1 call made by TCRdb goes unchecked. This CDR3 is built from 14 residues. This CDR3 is CASSSRGANYGYTF.

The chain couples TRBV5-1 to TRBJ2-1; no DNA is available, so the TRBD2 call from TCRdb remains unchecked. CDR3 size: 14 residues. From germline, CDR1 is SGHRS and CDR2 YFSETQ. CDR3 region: CASSSGLAGGEQFF.

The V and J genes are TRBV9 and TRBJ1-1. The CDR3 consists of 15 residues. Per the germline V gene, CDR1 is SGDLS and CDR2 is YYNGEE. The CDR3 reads CASSVGWGTNTEAFF.

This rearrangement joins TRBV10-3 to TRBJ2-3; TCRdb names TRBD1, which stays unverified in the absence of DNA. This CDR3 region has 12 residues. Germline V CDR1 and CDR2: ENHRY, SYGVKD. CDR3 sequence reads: CAIGQGPDTQYF.

The CDR3 region is CASGFGAGGPDTQYF. The chain combines TRBV5-1 with TRBJ2-3; without DNA, the TCRdb call of TRBD2 cannot be checked. The germline V gene has CDR1 SGHRS and CDR2 YFSETQ. This CDR3 comprises 15 residues.

CDR3 in amino acids: CASSDRTVNQPQHF. This chain connects TRBV2 to TRBJ1-5; TCRdb's D call of TRBD1 is untestable without DNA. This CDR3 region has 14 residues. Germline values: CDR1 SNHLY, CDR2 FYNNEI.

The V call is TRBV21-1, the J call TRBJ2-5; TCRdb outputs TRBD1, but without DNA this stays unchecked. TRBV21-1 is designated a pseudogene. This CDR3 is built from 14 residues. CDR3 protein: CASSKPGPGETQYF.

This CDR3 is CASSQSGASSYEQYF. V and J are TRBV12-3 or TRBV12-4 and TRBJ2-7; TCRdb's D gene call, TRBD2, goes unchecked for lack of DNA. This CDR3 is 15 amino acids long.